Shown below are 20 T cell receptor beta chains from a single sample sequenced in a study of human T cells and chemical hapten exposure. One entry per CDR3 protein, called by TCRdb with MiXCR from the RACE reads. This repertoire shows about 190,000 distinct CDR3 sequences, around 25% found once; its top ten account for over 2%. Regarding time point: patch test 3, about 24 weeks after DPC sensitization. Specified treatment: therapeutic diphenylcyclopropenone sensitization with weekly scalp DPC. Sequenced material: whole blood, taken in connection with sensitization to the hapten diphenylcyclopropenone (DPC). These receptors all come from a woman between 40 and 50 years old with alopecia areata. Some clones in this sample may be carry-over from other donors' samples.

This clonotype was found a few times. The chain links TRBV18 to TRBJ2-7; 7 bases match TRBD2. Looked up from germline, CDR1 is KGHSH and CDR2 is LQKENI. The CDR3 sequence is 14 residues long. The junction had 4 bases not matched to a gene; V was cut back by 3 bases and J by 2 bases. CDR3 sequence (DNA): TGTGCCAGCTCACCCCGGGGGGATCCCTACGAGCAGTACTTC. The encoded protein is CASSPRGDPYEQYF.

This clonotype was counted between two and nine times. In DNA, the CDR3 is TGTGCCATCAGTGAAGGCGGCTTGGAAGCTTTCTTT. Translation gives CAISEGGLEAFF. The chain has TRBV10-3 and TRBJ1-1, with D unresolved. Germline CDR1 ENHRY, CDR2 SYGVKD. Trimming left V 3 bases short and J 8 bases short, with 10 bases between. The CDR3 length is 12 residues.

The CDR3 region has the DNA TGTGCCAGCAGCTCCCCGTCCGCGGGAGGGAGTGAGCAGTTCTTC. This sequence encodes CASSSPSAGGSEQFF. The V and J genes are TRBV7-2 and TRBJ2-1, with 9 bases aligning to TRBD2. CDR1 is SGHTA and CDR2 is FQGNSA in the germline V gene. The CDR3 is 15 residues long. Trimming at V came to 4 bases and at J to 9 bases, leaving 10 bases not matched to a gene.

There are many counts of this clonotype. The rearrangement uses TRBV24-1 and TRBJ1-4, with 9 bases fitting TRBD1. The germline CDR1 and CDR2 sequences are KGHDR and SFDVKD. The CDR3 runs 15 residues. Trimming cost V 3 bases and J 7 bases; bases outside gene matches: 5. CDR3 bases: TGTGCCACCAGTGATCCTGGACAGGGGCGTGAAAAACTGTTTTTT. Translating it yields CATSDPGQGREKLFF.

This clonotype was recorded at least ten times. The V call is TRBV7-9, the J call TRBJ2-1; 7 positions match TRBD2. This CDR3 comprises 12 residues. In germline, CDR1 is SEHNR, CDR2 FQNEAQ (reference sequence). V was pared by 8 bases and J by 6 bases, with 4 bases of the junction left unmatched. The CDR3 sequence: CASGGDANEQFF. In DNA form, the CDR3 reads TGTGCCAGCGGGGGGGACGCCAATGAGCAGTTCTTC.

The chain carries TRBV29-1 and TRBJ2-1, with D unclear. V lost 4 bases to trimming and J lost 0 bases, with 10 bases between them. Germline values: CDR1 SQVTM, CDR2 ANQGSEA. This CDR3 region has 14 residues. The CDR3 protein is CSVARTSSYNEQFF. The CDR3 nucleotides are TGCAGCGTTGCCCGAACGAGCTCCTACAATGAGCAGTTCTTC.

This clonotype was counted only a few times. The chain has TRBV6-2 or TRBV6-3 and TRBJ1-3; D is perhaps TRBD1 (6 bases). V dropped 8 bases and J dropped 0 bases, with 17 bases sitting between them. Germline V lookup: CDR1 MNHEY, CDR2 SVGEGT. The CDR3 is 16 residues long. The CDR3 nucleotides are TGTGCCAGCGTCCGACAGGAAGCGTACTCTGGAAACACCATATATTTT. Translated, it gives CASVRQEAYSGNTIYF.

This clonotype was observed a few times. The chain employs TRBV29-1 and TRBJ2-6; D is perhaps TRBD2 (5 bases). Germline CDR1 SQVTM, CDR2 ANQGSEA. The CDR3 spans 13 residues. V lost 8 bases and J lost 6, with 14 bases in between. CDR3 protein: CSCRGAEANVLTF. The CDR3 nucleotides read TGCAGCTGTCGGGGAGCGGAGGCCAACGTCCTGACTTTC.

This clonotype was counted once. The chain uses TRBV6-4 and TRBJ2-5; D is possibly TRBD1 or TRBD2 (7 bases each). The CDR3 extends over 16 amino acids. Germline lookup yields CDR1 MRHNA and CDR2 SNTAGT. V was pared by 3 bases and J by 2 bases, with 16 bases between. The CDR3 nucleotides are TGTGCCAGCAGTGATGTTGCAGGGGGGGGACAAGAGACCCAGTACTTC. Translating it yields CASSDVAGGGQETQYF.

This clonotype occurred a few times. The chain joins TRBV11-1 to TRBJ2-1; D may correspond to TRBD1 or TRBD2 (5 bases each). The V and J ends lost 1 base and 1 base respectively, with 17 bases between them. Germline CDR1 and CDR2: SGHAT and FQDESV (reference sequence). The CDR3 contains 18 residues. The CDR3 DNA sequence: TGTGCCAGCAGCTTAGGGGGGTGGGGAGACCGGTCCTACAATGAGCAGTTCTTC. As protein: CASSLGGWGDRSYNEQFF.

The CDR3 here is CASSLGASPDTQYF. As DNA, the CDR3 is TGTGCCAGCAGTTTGGGGGCTAGCCCAGATACGCAGTATTTT. This sequence joins TRBV12-3 or TRBV12-4 and TRBJ2-3, with TRBD1 as a possible D gene (6 bases). Trimming took off 3 bases at V and 4 bases at J, with 11 bases between the two ends. CDR3 length: 14 amino acids.

This chain links TRBV7-2 with TRBJ2-1; D not certain. The CDR3 extends over 11 amino acids. The germline gives CDR1 SGHTA, CDR2 FQGNSA. V was clipped by 5 bases and J by 10 bases, with 9 bases between them. In nucleotides, the CDR3 is TGTGCCAGCAGCCCACGGAGCGAGCAGTTCTTC. Translated, it gives CASSPRSEQFF.

The V gene is TRBV14, the J gene TRBJ2-7; D is possibly TRBD2 (6 bases). Trimming pared 0 bases from V and 2 bases from J, leaving 20 bases between. This CDR3 spans 18 amino acids. In germline, CDR1 is SGHDN, CDR2 FVKESK. CDR3 amino acids: CASSQDYYFGTSPYEQYF. CDR3 nucleotide sequence: TGTGCCAGCAGCCAAGACTATTACTTCGGGACTTCTCCCTACGAGCAGTACTTC.

This clonotype has more than one count but fewer than ten. The chain carries TRBV5-5 and TRBJ2-7; D not resolved. The germline CDR1 and CDR2 sequences are SGHKS and YYEKEE (reference sequence). The ends were cut back, 3 bases at V and 2 bases at J, with 9 bases in the middle. This CDR3 comprises 13 residues. This chain's CDR3 is CASSSWAAYEQYF. CDR3 sequence (DNA): TGTGCCAGCAGCTCCTGGGCTGCCTACGAGCAGTACTTC.

This CDR3 reads CASTGLAGTSYEQYF. CDR3 coding DNA: TGTGCCAGCACCGGACTAGCGGGGACCTCCTACGAGCAGTACTTC. This chain links TRBV5-8 with TRBJ2-7, with TRBD2 matching 12 bases. Germline V CDR1 and CDR2: SGHTS, YDEGEE. The CDR3 runs to 15 residues. V lost 6 bases to trimming and J lost 0 bases; unmatched junction nucleotides: 4.

The V gene is TRBV6-2 or TRBV6-3, the J gene TRBJ2-7; a weak D match, TRBD1 (7 bases). CDR3 length: 15 residues. Between the trimmed V and J ends, which lost 5 bases and 3 bases, there was a span of 17 bases. Germline V gene sequence: CDR1 MNHEY, CDR2 SVGEGT. CDR3 residues: CASSNLRQGGYEQYF. CDR3 nucleotides: TGTGCCAGCAGTAACCTCAGACAGGGAGGCTACGAGCAGTACTTC.

This clonotype was seen a handful of times. The CDR3 is CASSDRDTQYF. CDR3 bases: TGTGCCAGCAGTGATCGGGATACGCAGTATTTT. The V and J genes are TRBV2 and TRBJ2-3, with D hard to call. V lost 3 bases, J lost 6 bases, and 4 bases lay in between. Germline CDR1 is SNHLY and CDR2 is FYNNEI. This CDR3 is built from 11 residues.

This clonotype was seen ten or more times. This chain joins TRBV28 and TRBJ2-1; TRBD2 agrees at 11 bases. Germline V gene sequence: CDR1 MDHEN, CDR2 SYDVKM. The CDR3 totals 15 residues. V lost 8 bases and J lost 4; bases outside the gene matches: 7. CDR3 coding DNA: TGTGCCAGCGGCACTAGCGGGAGTATTTACAATGAGCAGTTCTTC. Translation gives CASGTSGSIYNEQFF.

This clonotype turned up a few times. This sequence joins TRBV7-2 and TRBJ2-1; maybe TRBD1 (5 bases). V was trimmed by 7 bases and J by 4 bases, leaving 17 bases between them. The CDR3 consists of 15 residues. Germline V gene lookup returns CDR1 SGHTA and CDR2 FQGNSA. DNA of the CDR3: TGTGCCAGCACCCTAACAGGTTCGGGTTACAATGAGCAGTTCTTC. Translation gives CASTLTGSGYNEQFF.

This clonotype was counted a few times. CDR3 nucleotides: TGTGCCAGCGGGGCAGAATTAGCCAAAAACATTCAGTACTTC. Protein product: CASGAELAKNIQYF. V usage is TRBV6-6 and J usage is TRBJ2-4; tentative D call: TRBD1 (5 bases). Trimming removed 8 bases at V and 0 bases at J, with 11 bases between. The CDR3 runs 14 residues. Germline V CDR1 and CDR2: MNHNY, SVGAGI (reference sequence).